This passage covers 14 T cell receptor beta chains from one sample sequenced in a study of blood T cells in healthy people across ages. Through a sample-barcoded 5' primer and a J-beta primer mix, a second PCR was run for about 6 to 11 cycles. TCRdb reprocessed the 5' RACE reads with MiXCR, giving one entry per CDR3 protein. The table has fewer than 2,000,000 distinct CDR3 sequences, roughly 32% seen once. The material sequenced was blood. Receptors originate from a woman aged 30 to 39 in good health.

This clonotype appeared a few times. V usage is TRBV5-1 and J usage is TRBJ2-7; tentative D call: TRBD1 (5 bases). Looked up from germline, CDR1 is SGHRS and CDR2 is YFSETQ. V was shortened by 0 bases and J by 0 bases, with 10 bases between the two germline ends. The CDR3 is 15 amino acids. Written as DNA, the CDR3 is TGCGCCAGCAGCTTGGACCCAGGGCTCTCCTACGAGCAGTACTTC. Residues: CASSLDPGLSYEQYF.

The gene calls are TRBV3-1 and TRBJ2-6; TRBD2 matches at 7 bases. CDR3 length equals 17 residues. Germline-derived CDR1 and CDR2 are LGHDT and YNNKEL (reference sequence). CDR3 region: CAWYQAGETPGANVLTF. CDR3 bases: TGTGCATGGTACCAGGCGGGAGAGACCCCTGGGGCCAACGTCCTGACTTTC.

This clonotype occurred once. V is TRBV7-2 and J is TRBJ2-7; tentatively, D is TRBD1 or TRBD2 (5 bases each). The V gene's germline CDR1 is SGHTA and CDR2 FQGNSA. CDR3 length: 14 amino acids. The ends were cut back, 4 bases at V and 3 bases at J, with 13 bases in the middle. DNA of the CDR3: TGTGCCAGCAGCTCACCGGGGCGCTACTACGAGCAGTACTTC. Protein sequence: CASSSPGRYYEQYF.

The genes are TRBV9 and TRBJ2-3, with TRBD2 matching over 7 bases. V dropped 4 bases and J dropped 2; count of bases not matched to a gene: 7. The germline V gene has CDR1 SGDLS and CDR2 YYNGEE. CDR3 size: 15 residues. The CDR3 sequence is CASSIGTINTDTQYF. CDR3 nucleotides: TGTGCCAGCAGCATAGGGACTATTAACACAGATACGCAGTATTTT.

This clonotype was recorded a few times. The CDR3 DNA reads TGCAGCGTTCCAAACCGGGGACTTCGGGGCGAGCTGTTTTTT. It translates to CSVPNRGLRGELFF. V gene TRBV29-1 combines with J gene TRBJ2-2; D is perhaps TRBD2 (6 bases). CDR3 length: 14 amino acids. Germline CDR1 reads SQVTM; CDR2 reads ANQGSEA. Trimming left V 5 bases short and J 11 bases short, with 21 bases between.

The rearrangement links TRBV7-8 to TRBJ2-2; no clear D. CDR3 length: 14 residues. Trimming removed 4 bases from V and 1 base from J, with 7 bases in between. Germline CDR1 SGHVS, CDR2 FQNEAQ. In DNA form, the CDR3 reads TGTGCCAGCAGCTCAGACCTGAACACCGGGGAGCTGTTTTTT. Translating gives CASSSDLNTGELFF.

This clonotype was seen a handful of times. The chain links TRBV24-1 to TRBJ2-1, with 7 bases that match TRBD2. The CDR3 sequence is 17 residues long. Trimming at V came to 4 bases and at J to 0 bases, leaving 8 bases not matched to a gene. Germline assignment: CDR1 KGHDR and CDR2 SFDVKD. The CDR3 nucleotides read TGTGCCACCAGTGACCATAACCGCGGGGGCTCCTACAATGAGCAGTTCTTC. It codes for CATSDHNRGGSYNEQFF.

V usage is TRBV29-1 and J usage is TRBJ1-1; no definite D call. V was clipped by 3 bases and J by 8 bases, with 1 base between them. CDR3 length: 8 residues. CDR1 is SQVTM, CDR2 ANQGSEA, per germline. The CDR3 sequence is CSVDEAFF. The DNA of the CDR3 is TGCAGCGTTGACGAAGCTTTCTTT. The whole variable domain, remainder taken from reference TRBV29-1 and TRBJ1-1, is SAVISQKPSRDICQRGTSLTIQCQVDSQVTMMFWYRQQPGQSLTLIATANQGSEATYESGFVIDKFPISRPNLTFSTLTVSNMSPEDSSIYLCSVDEAFFGQGTRLTVV.

The DNA of the CDR3 is TGTGCCAGCAGCTCATCAGGGGTTAGCCCCGGGGAGCTGTTTTTT. It is translated as CASSSSGVSPGELFF. The V gene is TRBV11-2, the J gene TRBJ2-2; possibly TRBD1 for D (6 bases). V lost 4 bases and J lost 6, with 15 bases in between. The germline V gene has CDR1 SGHAT and CDR2 FQNNGV. The CDR3 extends over 15 amino acids.

This clonotype was detected a few times. The chain couples TRBV7-9 to TRBJ2-1; 7 nucleotides align to TRBD2. The CDR3 is made up of 12 amino acids. Germline CDR1 SEHNR, CDR2 FQNEAQ (reference sequence). CDR3 sequence reads: CVAGEAYNEQFF. Written as DNA, the CDR3 is TGTGTGGCGGGGGAAGCCTACAATGAGCAGTTCTTC.

The chain joins TRBV20-1 to TRBJ2-7; D not certain. The germline V gene encodes CDR1 DFQATT and CDR2 SNEGSKA (reference sequence). CDR3 size: 14 residues. The V and J ends lost 4 bases and 6 bases respectively, with 19 bases between them. CDR3 in DNA: TGCAGTGCTACAGATTTGGGGTTAGTGGGCGAGCAGTACTTC. This translates into CSATDLGLVGEQYF.

This clonotype was picked up a small number of times. The chain has TRBV6-6 and TRBJ2-5, with D uncertain. CDR1 MNHNY and CDR2 SVGAGI come from the germline V gene (reference sequence). The length of the CDR3 is 13 residues. Trimming removed 7 bases from V and 5 bases from J, with 14 bases in between. CDR3 loop: CASTAGVSETQYF. CDR3 nucleotides: TGTGCCAGCACCGCCGGAGTGTCGGAGACCCAGTACTTC.

This clonotype was picked up a small number of times. The chain links TRBV4-1 to TRBJ2-7; 10 positions agree with TRBD1. The trim removed 4 bases at V and 1 base at J, leaving 7 bases unmatched. The V gene's germline CDR1 is MGHRA and CDR2 YSYEKL. The length of the CDR3 is 16 residues. CDR3: CASSLGGQGSSYEQYF. DNA for the CDR3: TGCGCCAGCAGCCTCGGGGGACAGGGGTCTTCCTACGAGCAGTACTTC.

The chain recombines TRBV3-1 with TRBJ2-1, with D maybe TRBD1 (5 bases). Trimming left V 0 bases short and J 3 bases short, with 9 bases between. Per the germline V gene, CDR1 is LGHDT and CDR2 is YNNKEL (reference sequence). The CDR3 length is 15 residues. This chain's CDR3 is CASSQDRQNYNEQFF. CDR3 bases: TGTGCCAGCAGCCAAGATAGACAGAACTACAATGAGCAGTTCTTC.